This paragraph covers one TCR beta chain sequence. The data were obtained in a study of monozygotic twins with inflammatory bowel disease. Blood was drawn at under 3 ml per donor. Each sample's cDNA came from eight separate reactions. TCRalpha and TCRbeta cDNA underwent two nested PCRs of 16 and 9 cycles. Reprocessing the 5' RACE reads, TCRdb reports a single entry for every CDR3 protein and omits DNA. This sample's table reports over 130,000 distinct CDR3 sequences. CDR3 length equals 14 residues. The sequenced sample was blood. This sequence originates from a human donor with ulcerative colitis or Crohn's disease, or a healthy co-twin of an affected twin (not recorded which). The V call is TRBV12-2, the J call TRBJ2-7; lacking DNA, the TRBD2 call made by TCRdb goes unchecked. TRBV12-2 corresponds to a pseudogene. Here the CDR3 reads CASRLGRASYEQYF.